Below, 18 T cell receptor beta chains from the same sample are listed, as sequenced in a study of T cell responses to AZD1222 COVID-19 vaccine. Method: immunoSEQ multiplex PCR; TCRdb's copy keeps in-frame clones and lacks some. Here the sample spans about 130,000 clones, about 93% being singletons. Sequenced here: peripheral blood, sampled 28 days after the second AZD1222 dose. The origin of the receptors is an adult who received the AZD1222 COVID-19 vaccine.

The chain carries TRBV7-9 and TRBJ2-5; D ambiguous. Germline V gene data show CDR1 as SEHNR and CDR2 as FQNEAQ (reference sequence). The CDR3 consists of 13 residues. The CDR3 region has the DNA TGTGCTTTACACGAGGCCCCAACGGAGACCCAGTACTTC. Amino acids: CALHEAPTETQYF.

This chain joins TRBV30 and TRBJ1-5, with D maybe TRBD1 (5 bases). V lost 1 base and J 7 bases, leaving 11 bases between the germline ends. The CDR3 loop spans 13 amino acids. Germline CDR1 and CDR2: GTSNPN and SVGIG (reference sequence). For the CDR3, the DNA is TGTGCCTGGAGTGCCGGGGACGGGCAGCCCCAGCATTTT. This sequence encodes CAWSAGDGQPQHF. The full variable domain, its missing parts supplied by reference TRBV30 and TRBJ1-5, is SQTIHQWPATLVQPVGSPLSLECTVEGTSNPNLYWYRQAAGRGLQLLFYSVGIGQISSEVPQNLSASRPQDRQFILSSKKLLLSDSGFYLCAWSAGDGQPQHFGDGTRLSIL.

The rearrangement links TRBV27 to TRBJ2-4, with unresolved D. Trimming stripped 7 bases from V and 0 bases from J, with 16 bases between. Germline CDR1 MNHEY, CDR2 SMNVEV (reference sequence). CDR3 length: 16 amino acids. The CDR3, as DNA: TGTGCCAGCACCCCATTGGGCGAACTAGCCAAAAACATTCAGTACTTC. This encodes CASTPLGELAKNIQYF.

The V gene is TRBV25-1, the J gene TRBJ1-4; D gene uncertain. The CDR3 runs 16 residues. Germline-derived CDR1 and CDR2 are MGHDK and SYGVNS. The germline V and J ends were trimmed by 6 bases and 4 bases, with 18 bases remaining between them. The CDR3 sequence is CASSRRGTVNNEKLFF. The DNA of the CDR3 is TGTGCCAGCAGCCGTCGAGGTACAGTCAATAATGAAAAACTGTTTTTT.

V usage is TRBV29-1 and J usage is TRBJ2-3, with 10 bases lining up with TRBD2. The germline CDR1 and CDR2 sequences are SQVTM and ANQGSEA. This CDR3 contains 16 residues. V lost 3 bases and J lost 1; bases outside the gene matches: 7. The CDR3 sequence is CSVDGTSVHRTDTQYF. DNA of the CDR3: TGCAGCGTTGACGGGACTAGCGTCCACCGCACAGATACGCAGTATTTT.

The chain combines TRBV6-5 with TRBJ2-3, with 7 bases fitting TRBD2. J was trimmed by 2 bases and V by 5 bases; bases with no gene match: 7. The germline V gene has CDR1 MNHEY and CDR2 SVGAGI. The CDR3 is 15 amino acids. The CDR3 spells CASSTVGGTTDTQYF. DNA of the CDR3: TGTGCCAGCAGTACAGTCGGGGGGACCACAGATACGCAGTATTTT.

V and J are TRBV29-1 and TRBJ1-2, with D hard to call. Per the germline V gene, CDR1 is SQVTM and CDR2 is ANQGSEA. V shed 5 bases and J shed 4 bases, with 8 bases lying between them. The CDR3 extends over 11 amino acids. The CDR3: CSVSVVYGYTF. CDR3 nucleotides: TGCAGCGTTTCCGTGGTCTATGGCTACACCTTC.

The rearrangement uses TRBV19 and TRBJ2-7; D call uncertain. This CDR3 comprises 16 residues. Germline V gives CDR1 LNHDA, CDR2 SQIVND (reference sequence). Trimming took off 1 base at V and 2 bases at J, with 15 bases between the two ends. The CDR3 reads CASSIAPWTDAYEQYF. The CDR3 DNA reads TGTGCCAGTAGTATAGCACCATGGACGGATGCCTACGAGCAGTACTTC.

The chain links TRBV11-3 to TRBJ2-2, with D hard to call. V was shortened by 5 bases and J by 2 bases, with 15 bases between the two germline ends. Germline loops: CDR1 SGHNT, CDR2 YENEEA. The CDR3 sequence is 16 residues long. Written as DNA, the CDR3 is TGTGCCAGCAGCCCATATCCGATAACTAACACCGGGGAGCTGTTTTTT. Its protein is CASSPYPITNTGELFF.

This rearrangement joins TRBV6-2 or TRBV6-3 to TRBJ1-1; D gene uncertain. Trimming stripped 2 bases from V and 1 base from J, with 5 bases between. Germline V gives CDR1 MNHEY, CDR2 SVGEGT. This CDR3 has 13 residues. The CDR3 coding sequence is TGTGCCAGCAGTTACCTGGAGAACACTGAAGCTTTCTTT. Translation: CASSYLENTEAFF.

The chain is built from TRBV7-2 and TRBJ2-3; D is unresolved. CDR3 length: 11 residues. Per germline, CDR1 SGHTA and CDR2 FQGNSA. V lost 1 base and J 11 bases, leaving 7 bases between the germline ends. DNA for the CDR3: TGTGCCAGCAGCTTAGGTTACAAGCAGTATTTT. Amino acids: CASSLGYKQYF.

This chain uses TRBV5-1 with TRBJ2-7; possible D gene TRBD2, 5 bases. Per the germline V gene, CDR1 is SGHRS and CDR2 is YFSETQ. V gave up 0 bases and J gave up 6 bases, with 13 bases separating them. The CDR3 is 14 amino acids. CDR3 sequence (DNA): TGCGCCAGCAGCTTGGGTAGGGAGTCTGGCGAGCAGTACTTC. This codes for CASSLGRESGEQYF.

This chain uses TRBV19 with TRBJ2-5; D perhaps matches TRBD1 (5 bases). The CDR3 has 13 residues. V lost 7 bases to trimming and J lost 5 bases, with 14 bases between them. Per germline, CDR1 LNHDA and CDR2 SQIVND (reference sequence). This CDR3 reads CASTGAAEETQYF. CDR3 DNA: TGTGCCAGTACTGGGGCAGCCGAGGAGACCCAGTACTTC.

The chain joins TRBV9 to TRBJ2-1; 9 nucleotides align to TRBD1. The CDR3 contains 16 residues. Per germline, CDR1 SGDLS and CDR2 YYNGEE. The trim removed 3 bases at V and 5 bases at J, leaving 9 bases unmatched. The CDR3 loop is CASSGGTGTGHNEQFF. The CDR3 DNA reads TGTGCCAGCAGCGGGGGGACCGGGACAGGGCACAATGAGCAGTTCTTC.

CDR3 in amino acids: CAWSVYAGANVLTF. CDR3 sequence (DNA): TGTGCCTGGAGTGTATATGCTGGGGCCAACGTCCTGACTTTC. J is TRBJ2-6 and V is TRBV30, with D unclear. There are 14 residues in the CDR3. Germline V gives CDR1 GTSNPN, CDR2 SVGIG (reference sequence). V shed 0 bases and J shed 2 bases, with 5 bases lying between them.

This clone was observed at least ten times. This sequence joins TRBV4-2 and TRBJ2-7; TRBD2 might be the D (6 bases). The CDR3 spans 15 residues. Trimming took off 0 bases at V and 1 base at J, with 10 bases between the two ends. Germline CDR1 reads LGHNA; CDR2 reads YNFKEQ. The CDR3 loop is CASSQDQEGSYEQYF. The DNA of the CDR3 is TGTGCCAGCAGCCAAGATCAGGAGGGGTCCTACGAGCAGTACTTC.

This chain connects TRBV27 to TRBJ2-7, with TRBD1 identical over 7 bases. The CDR3 has 18 residues. The junction had 18 bases not matched to a gene; V was cut back by 3 bases and J by 4 bases. The germline gives CDR1 MNHEY, CDR2 SMNVEV (reference sequence). CDR3 in amino acids: CASSFGRDSPTGKYEQYF. The CDR3 nucleotides read TGTGCCAGCAGTTTCGGCCGGGACAGCCCCACGGGAAAATACGAGCAGTACTTC.

V usage is TRBV7-2 and J usage is TRBJ1-2; D is uncertain. Per the germline V gene, CDR1 is SGHTA and CDR2 is FQGNSA. Trimming removed 2 bases at V and 7 bases at J, with 14 bases between. The CDR3 totals 14 residues. The CDR3 loop reads CASSLRALVVGYTF. CDR3 nucleotide sequence: TGTGCCAGCAGCTTACGGGCTCTAGTTGTTGGCTACACCTTC. The whole variable domain, remainder taken from reference TRBV7-2 and TRBJ1-2, is GAGVSQSPSNKVTEKGKDVELRCDPISGHTALYWYRQSLGQGLEFLIYFQGNSAPDKSGLPSDRFSAERTGGSVSTLTIQRTQQEDSAVYLCASSLRALVVGYTFGSGTRLTVV.